The 27 T cell receptor beta chains below were found in one sample sequenced in a study of cytomegalovirus exposure and HLA in healthy donors. A multiplex PCR was run with 60 Vbeta primers and 13 Jbeta primers. Assay: immunoSEQ multiplex PCR; the TCRdb copy retains only in-frame clones and omits some. The sample yields some 140,000 clones, around 80% seen once. Sequencing input: PBMCs. The receptors originated from a man between 35 and 55 years old in good health and CMV-seropositive.

The rearrangement links TRBV18 to TRBJ2-7, with 8 positions matching TRBD2. This CDR3 region has 15 residues. CDR1 and CDR2 (germline): KGHSH, LQKENI. V shed 3 bases, J shed 0 bases, and the junction held 4 bases outside the gene matches. The CDR3 loop is CASSPSGASSYEQYF. The CDR3 nucleotides are TGTGCCAGCTCACCTAGCGGGGCAAGCTCCTACGAGCAGTACTTC. The full variable domain, completed using reference TRBV18 and TRBJ2-7, is NAGVMQNPRHLVRRRGQEARLRCSPMKGHSHVYWYRQLPEEGLKFMVYLQKENIIDESGMPKERFSAEFPKEGPSILRIQQVVRGDSAAYFCASSPSGASSYEQYFGPGTRLTVT.

The chain uses TRBV9 and TRBJ2-1, with 14 bases that match TRBD2. Germline assignment: CDR1 SGDLS and CDR2 YYNGEE. The CDR3 spans 17 residues. J gave up 9 bases and V 0 bases, and 8 bases lay outside the gene matches. CDR3 sequence: CASSVATMGLAGAEQFF. For the CDR3, the DNA is TGTGCCAGCAGCGTAGCTACGATGGGACTAGCGGGAGCTGAGCAGTTCTTC.

J is TRBJ2-7 and V is TRBV7-9; 8 nucleotides match TRBD1. The germline gives CDR1 SEHNR, CDR2 FQNEAQ (reference sequence). This CDR3 contains 16 residues. The trim removed 5 bases at V and 3 bases at J, leaving 12 bases unmatched. Here the CDR3 reads CASSARMGQVVYEQYF. CDR3 nucleotide sequence: TGTGCCAGCAGCGCACGAATGGGACAGGTCGTCTACGAGCAGTACTTC. Based on the CDR3 plus reference TRBV7-9 and TRBJ2-7, the full variable domain is DTGVSQNPRHKITKRGQNVTFRCDPISEHNRLYWYRQTLGQGPEFLTYFQNEAQLEKSRLLSDRFSAERPKGSFSTLEIQRTEQGDSAMYLCASSARMGQVVYEQYFGPGTRLTVT.

This clone was seen only a few times. Here the CDR3 DNA reads TGTGCCAGCAGTTTCTACCGACTAGCGGGAGTAGGCTACGAGCAGTACTTC. Amino acids: CASSFYRLAGVGYEQYF. The chain couples TRBV27 to TRBJ2-7; 12 nucleotides line up with TRBD2. V gave up 3 bases and J gave up 3 bases; unmatched junction bases: 9. Per germline, CDR1 MNHEY and CDR2 SMNVEV (reference sequence). The CDR3 runs to 17 residues.

This clone was observed a single time. V and J are TRBV6-1 and TRBJ1-2; the D gene is possibly TRBD1 (5 bases). The V gene lost 0 bases and the J gene lost 3 bases, with 11 bases spanning the gap. The length of the CDR3 is 15 residues. Germline values: CDR1 MNHNS, CDR2 SASEGT. CDR3 coding DNA: TGTGCCAGCAGTGAAGCGCATCCAGGGTACTATGGCTACACCTTC. This codes for CASSEAHPGYYGYTF.

The rearrangement links TRBV28 to TRBJ1-6, with D uncertain. This CDR3 region has 15 residues. The germline V gene encodes CDR1 MDHEN and CDR2 SYDVKM. Trimming shortened V by 8 bases and J by 4 bases, and 15 bases separated the two germline ends. The CDR3 reads CASAFGAGYNSPLHF. The CDR3 DNA follows: TGTGCCAGCGCCTTTGGTGCAGGTTATAATTCACCCCTCCACTTT.

The chain combines TRBV15 with TRBJ2-1; no definite D call. The germline V gene has CDR1 LNHNV and CDR2 YYDKDF (reference sequence). Trimming took 8 bases from V and 0 from J, leaving 11 bases between them. The CDR3 sequence is 14 residues long. The CDR3 region is CATATTSSYNEQFF. CDR3 sequence (DNA): TGTGCCACCGCCACTACAAGCTCCTACAATGAGCAGTTCTTC.

The CDR3 is CASSPTRRQGGSYEQYF. The CDR3 DNA reads TGTGCCAGCAGCCCCACGAGGCGACAGGGTGGCTCCTACGAGCAGTACTTC. The chain links TRBV27 to TRBJ2-7; TRBD1 matches 7 bases. The CDR3 consists of 17 residues. Per the germline V gene, CDR1 is MNHEY and CDR2 is SMNVEV (reference sequence). The ends lost 6 bases at V and 0 bases at J; junction bases unmatched: 14.

The chain recombines TRBV19 with TRBJ2-7; D is possibly TRBD2 (5 bases). With 5 bases removed from V and 3 bases from J, the gap between germline ends came to 11 bases. The CDR3 totals 13 residues. Germline V gene sequence: CDR1 LNHDA, CDR2 SQIVND (reference sequence). CDR3 sequence reads: CASSPPGDYEQYF. DNA for the CDR3: TGTGCCAGTAGTCCCCCCGGGGACTACGAGCAGTACTTC.

This chain links TRBV2 with TRBJ2-2; D uncertain. This CDR3 has 15 amino acids. Trimming cost V 6 bases and J 1 base, with 12 bases left between them. The V gene's germline CDR1 is SNHLY and CDR2 FYNNEI. The DNA of the CDR3 is TGTGCCAGCAGAGCCATTGTAGTGAACACCGGGGAGCTGTTTTTT. Translating it yields CASRAIVVNTGELFF.

V usage is TRBV7-9 and J usage is TRBJ2-3, with D perhaps matching TRBD2 (6 bases). The CDR3 sequence is 15 residues long. V lost 0 bases to trimming and J lost 7 bases, with 14 bases between them. The germline V gene has CDR1 SEHNR and CDR2 FQNEAQ (reference sequence). CDR3: CASSLADLGGHTQYF. CDR3 bases: TGTGCCAGCAGCTTAGCGGACCTCGGGGGTCATACGCAGTATTTT.

The rearrangement uses TRBV9 and TRBJ1-1; tentative D call: TRBD1 (5 bases). V lost 4 bases, J lost 0 bases, and 13 bases lay in between. This CDR3 contains 15 residues. The germline V gene has CDR1 SGDLS and CDR2 YYNGEE. In DNA, the CDR3 is TGTGCCAGCAGCCCGGGGGAGGGGTTGAACACTGAAGCTTTCTTT. Protein product: CASSPGEGLNTEAFF.

This clone was recorded a few times. This chain uses TRBV7-3 with TRBJ1-6; no firm D call. With 6 bases removed from V and 6 bases from J, the gap between germline ends came to 9 bases. Germline V gene lookup returns CDR1 SGHTA and CDR2 FQGTGA. The CDR3 runs 13 residues. The DNA for the CDR3 is TGTGCCAGCAGTACAAGTCTTAATTCACCCCTCCACTTT. Protein product: CASSTSLNSPLHF.

Notes on this clone: The junction and the germline gene differ at one end; a read error may be behind it. V and J are TRBV10-3 and TRBJ1-1, with 8 bases aligning to TRBD1. Germline-derived CDR1 and CDR2 are ENHRY and SYGVKD. The CDR3 consists of 14 residues. CDR3 nucleotide sequence: TGTGCCATCAGGGATCAGGGGGCAAGCCCGGTGTGGAACTTT. This gives the protein CAIRDQGASPVWNF.

The rearrangement uses TRBV5-6 and TRBJ2-4; TRBD2 matches at 7 bases. With V trimmed by 4 bases and J by 1 base, 8 bases remained unmatched. Germline assignment: CDR1 SGHDT and CDR2 YYEEEE. The CDR3 covers 16 residues. The CDR3 is CASSVAGAVAKNIQYF. Here the CDR3 DNA reads TGTGCCAGCAGCGTCGCGGGAGCGGTCGCCAAAAACATTCAGTACTTC.

The CDR3 nucleotides read TGTGCCAGCAGTATTCTCTTCGGGGAATTTAGTACTGAAGCTTTCTTT. Translated, it gives CASSILFGEFSTEAFF. The gene calls are TRBV28 and TRBJ1-1; D is undetermined. Trimming took 5 bases from V and 5 from J, leaving 21 bases between them. Germline V gene lookup returns CDR1 MDHEN and CDR2 SYDVKM. CDR3 size: 16 residues.

V and J are TRBV10-1 and TRBJ2-7; 12 nucleotides agree with TRBD1. V lost 2 bases, J lost 6 bases, and 5 bases stayed unmatched. Germline-derived CDR1 and CDR2 are WNHNN and SYGVQD (reference sequence). The CDR3 contains 15 residues. CDR3 in amino acids: CASSEPGTGGSEQYF. As DNA, the CDR3 is TGCGCCAGCAGTGAGCCCGGGACAGGGGGCTCCGAGCAGTACTTC.

This chain joins TRBV7-6 and TRBJ1-5; no clear D gene. This CDR3 comprises 13 residues. Germline V gene lookup returns CDR1 SGHVS and CDR2 FNYEAQ. Deletions cut 5 bases from V and 5 bases from J, with 10 bases between. This CDR3 is CASSQAGDQPQHF. The CDR3 region has the DNA TGTGCCAGCAGCCAAGCGGGCGATCAGCCCCAGCATTTT.

CDR3 residues: CASSVQGASTGELFF. In DNA, the CDR3 is TGCGCCAGCAGCGTACAGGGGGCGAGTACCGGGGAGCTGTTTTTT. V is TRBV5-1 and J is TRBJ2-2, with 9 bases fitting TRBD1. Germline lookup yields CDR1 SGHRS and CDR2 YFSETQ. The V gene end was trimmed by 4 bases and the J gene end by 5 bases; junction bases not matched to a gene: 6. The CDR3 totals 15 residues.

The J gene is TRBJ1-4, the V gene TRBV5-1, with D possibly being TRBD1 (6 bases). The CDR3 covers 14 residues. The germline V and J ends were trimmed by 2 bases and 8 bases, with 13 bases remaining between them. Germline CDR1 reads SGHRS; CDR2 reads YFSETQ. The CDR3 bases are TGCGCCAGCAGCTTACAGGGAGATCGGGAAAAACTGTTTTTT. The encoded protein is CASSLQGDREKLFF.

V is TRBV7-3 and J is TRBJ1-1, with 9 bases matching TRBD1. Germline trimming cut 4 bases from V and 4 bases from J; bases unmatched to any gene: 10. The germline CDR1 and CDR2 sequences are SGHTA and FQGTGA. The CDR3 is 16 amino acids. Here the CDR3 reads CASSSRDRVGLTEAFF. Written as DNA, the CDR3 is TGTGCCAGCAGCTCCCGGGACAGGGTTGGCCTCACTGAAGCTTTCTTT.

This sequence joins TRBV11-3 and TRBJ1-1, with a possible D match to TRBD1 (5 bases). Trimming took 6 bases from V and 0 from J, leaving 8 bases between them. In germline, CDR1 is SGHNT, CDR2 YENEEA. The CDR3 has 13 residues. CDR3 in amino acids: CASSIGVNTEAFF. The CDR3 bases are TGTGCCAGCAGTATAGGGGTGAACACTGAAGCTTTCTTT.

This sequence joins TRBV29-1 and TRBJ2-5; TRBD1 matches 11 bases. With V trimmed by 4 bases and J by 2 bases, 3 bases remained unmatched. Germline CDR1 is SQVTM and CDR2 is ANQGSEA. This CDR3 has 14 residues. The CDR3 loop reads CSVADRGRQETQYF. The CDR3 DNA follows: TGCAGCGTTGCGGACAGGGGGCGGCAAGAGACCCAGTACTTC. The full variable domain, in which reference TRBV29-1 and TRBJ2-5 provide the parts outside the CDR3, is SAVISQKPSRDICQRGTSLTIQCQVDSQVTMMFWYRQQPGQSLTLIATANQGSEATYESGFVIDKFPISRPNLTFSTLTVSNMSPEDSSIYLCSVADRGRQETQYFGPGTRLLVL.

This chain uses TRBV10-3 with TRBJ2-7, with D possibly matching TRBD1 (5 bases). Trimming removed 7 bases at V and 4 bases at J, with 11 bases between. Germline lookup yields CDR1 ENHRY and CDR2 SYGVKD. The CDR3 has 12 amino acids. The chain's CDR3 is CAITSSGYEQYF. CDR3 DNA sequence: TGTGCCATCACGTCATCAGGGTACGAGCAGTACTTC.

This sequence joins TRBV29-1 and TRBJ1-1, with TRBD1 matching over 9 bases. The V gene end was trimmed by 6 bases and the J gene end by 1 base; junction bases not matched to a gene: 3. This CDR3 comprises 13 residues. Per the germline V gene, CDR1 is SQVTM and CDR2 is ANQGSEA. CDR3 nucleotides: TGCAGCGTGATGGGACAGGGGAACACTGAAGCTTTCTTT. It codes for CSVMGQGNTEAFF.

The chain employs TRBV10-2 and TRBJ2-7; 11 bases fit TRBD1. Trimming cost V 3 bases and J 4 bases; bases outside gene matches: 5. The CDR3 contains 15 residues. Looked up from germline, CDR1 is WSHSY and CDR2 is SAAADI. The CDR3: CASSEIGQGAYEQYF. Here the CDR3 DNA reads TGCGCCAGCAGTGAAATAGGACAGGGGGCGTACGAGCAGTACTTC.

This chain joins TRBV19 and TRBJ2-3; a possible D gene is TRBD2 (5 bases). Trimming removed 5 bases from V and 2 bases from J, with 11 bases in between. The CDR3 is made up of 14 amino acids. Per germline, CDR1 LNHDA and CDR2 SQIVND (reference sequence). The CDR3 sequence is CASSVTGITDTQYF. The CDR3 coding sequence is TGTGCCAGTAGTGTAACCGGGATCACAGATACGCAGTATTTT.